The rows below give T cell receptor beta chains drawn from one sample of a study of blood T cell repertoires in COVID-19. The method was immunoSEQ multiplex PCR; TCRdb's version includes in-frame clones alone and lacks a portion of them. The data hold about 88,000 clones, with roughly 88% observed a single time. Specimen: peripheral blood. The receptors derive from an elderly woman with acute or convalescent COVID-19. CDR3s include the opening cysteine and the closing phenylalanine or tryptophan. The D gene is left open where the match is weak. Not all rows give a size; the values are once, few, many and, for expanded clones, a class.

TRBD1,TRBV11-3,NA,TRBJ2-3,CASSKTGASTDTQYF,TGTGCCAGCAGCAAGACAGGGGCTAGCACAGATACGCAGTATTTT
NA,TRBV6-2/TRBV6-3,NA,TRBJ2-7,CASSYLTAPDEQYF,TGTGCCAGCAGTTACTTAACAGCCCCAGACGAGCAGTACTTC
TRBD1,TRBV14,NA,TRBJ1-4,CASSQVRGGAGTNEKLFF,TGTGCCAGCAGCCAAGTGAGAGGGGGCGCGGGAACTAATGAAAAACTGTTTTTT
NA,TRBV27,NA,TRBJ2-3,CASKTLAGDTQYF,TGTGCCAGCAAAACCCTAGCCGGGGATACGCAGTATTTT
NA,TRBV2,NA,TRBJ2-2,CASTRTGMWDTGELFF,TGTGCCAGCACTCGGACCGGGATGTGGGACACCGGGGAGCTGTTTTTT
TRBD1,TRBV28,NA,TRBJ1-5,CASSTSGGLGNQPQHF,TGTGCCAGCAGTACTTCAGGGGGCCTGGGCAATCAGCCCCAGCATTTT
NA,TRBV6-2/TRBV6-3,few,TRBJ1-1,CASSQGWVNTEAFF,TGTGCCAGCAGCCAGGGGTGGGTGAACACTGAAGCTTTCTTT
NA,TRBV27,few,TRBJ2-7,CASRGGFSYEQYF,TGTGCCAGCCGGGGAGGTTTTTCCTACGAGCAGTACTTC
TRBD2,TRBV7-2,once,TRBJ2-1,CASSLLGGRPYNEQFF,TGTGCCAGCAGCCTCCTAGGCGGGAGACCTTACAATGAGCAGTTCTTC
TRBD1,TRBV12-3/TRBV12-4,NA,TRBJ1-1,CATSTGYTEAFF,TGTGCCACTTCGACAGGGTACACTGAAGCTTTCTTT
TRBD1,TRBV6-5,NA,TRBJ1-1,CASRWTGNTEAFF,TGTGCCAGCAGATGGACAGGGAACACTGAAGCTTTCTTT
NA,TRBV7-2,NA,TRBJ1-1,CASSLTVNTEAFF,TGTGCCAGCAGCTTGACAGTGAACACTGAAGCTTTCTTT
NA,TRBV29-1,NA,TRBJ1-2,CSVLRDEGYTF,TGCAGCGTTTTGAGGGATGAAGGCTACACCTTC
TRBD1,TRBV27,NA,TRBJ1-1,CASSLLGQGGTEAFF,TGTGCCAGCAGTTTATTGGGACAGGGGGGCACTGAAGCTTTCTTT
NA,TRBV15,NA,TRBJ1-2,CATSRGGGTGNSGYTF,TGTGCCACCAGCAGAGGGGGAGGTACCGGGAATTCTGGCTACACCTTC
NA,TRBV13,NA,TRBJ2-1,CASSLWTPPYNEQFF,TGTGCCAGCAGCCTCTGGACTCCACCATACAATGAGCAGTTCTTC
NA,TRBV27,NA,TRBJ2-1,CASSFPGGPDNEQFF,TGTGCCAGCAGTTTCCCGGGCGGGCCCGACAATGAGCAGTTCTTC
TRBD2,TRBV7-2,NA,TRBJ2-3,CASSSLAGGSTDTQYF,TGTGCCAGCAGCTCACTAGCGGGAGGAAGCACAGATACGCAGTATTTT
NA,TRBV20-1,NA,TRBJ2-3,CSARARDTQYF,TGCAGTGCTAGAGCTAGAGATACGCAGTATTTT
NA,TRBV6-6,NA,TRBJ2-7,CASSRGLAEQYF,TGTGCCAGCAGCAGGGGTTTGGCCGAGCAGTACTTC
TRBD1,TRBV7-6,NA,TRBJ1-3,CASRPRSQGVSGNTIYF,TGTGCCAGCAGGCCCAGGTCACAGGGGGTCTCTGGAAACACCATATATTTT
NA,TRBV20-1,NA,TRBJ2-1,CSAEGNEQFF,TGCAGTGCGGAGGGCAATGAGCAGTTCTTC
NA,TRBV20-1,NA,TRBJ1-1,CSASQSDTEAFF,TGCAGTGCCAGTCAAAGCGACACTGAAGCTTTCTTT
TRBD2,TRBV11-3,once,TRBJ2-7,CASSLERGLAAPNHEQYF,TGTGCCAGCAGCTTAGAGAGGGGACTAGCGGCTCCAAACCACGAGCAGTACTTC
NA,TRBV28,NA,TRBJ2-1,CASSLLPFGLAPNEQFF,TGTGCCAGCAGTTTATTGCCGTTCGGGCTAGCGCCCAATGAGCAGTTCTTC
TRBD2,TRBV2,NA,TRBJ2-1,CASSELGLAYNEQFF,TGTGCCAGCAGTGAACTGGGACTAGCGTACAATGAGCAGTTCTTC
TRBD1,TRBV7-2,NA,TRBJ1-3,CASSSRTGPSSGNTIYF,TGTGCCAGCAGCTCGAGGACAGGACCAAGCTCTGGAAACACCATATATTTT
NA,TRBV21-1,NA,TRBJ2-1,CASNLTTVGSYNEQFF,TGTGCCAGCAACCTCACGACAGTGGGATCCTACAATGAGCAGTTCTTC
TRBD1,TRBV9,once,TRBJ2-3,CASRPQGFDTDTQYF,TGTGCCAGCAGACCACAGGGGTTTGACACAGATACGCAGTATTTT
NA,TRBV7-9,NA,TRBJ1-4,CASSLLQTNEKLFF,TGTGCCAGCAGCTTACTACAGACTAATGAAAAACTGTTTTTT
NA,TRBV5-1,NA,TRBJ2-7,CASKVSGSSYEQYF,TGCGCCAGCAAAGTGAGCGGGTCCTCCTACGAGCAGTACTTC
TRBD1,TRBV2,NA,TRBJ2-1,CASSEGDRIRASEQFF,TGTGCCAGCAGTGAAGGGGACAGGATAAGGGCCAGTGAGCAGTTCTTC
TRBD1,TRBV18,few,TRBJ2-1,CASSPFAAGQGADEQFF,TGTGCCAGCTCACCATTCGCGGCGGGACAGGGGGCGGATGAGCAGTTCTTC
NA,TRBV19,NA,TRBJ1-2,CASSDRLPSSGYTF,TGTGCCAGTAGTGATCGACTCCCCTCTTCTGGCTACACCTTC
NA,TRBV13,NA,TRBJ2-5,CASSAATGFQETQYF,TGTGCCAGCAGCGCCGCGACGGGGTTCCAGGAGACCCAGTACTTC
NA,TRBV7-3,NA,TRBJ2-7,CASSPRGGLEQYF,TGTGCCAGCAGCCCGCGAGGGGGTCTAGAGCAGTACTTC